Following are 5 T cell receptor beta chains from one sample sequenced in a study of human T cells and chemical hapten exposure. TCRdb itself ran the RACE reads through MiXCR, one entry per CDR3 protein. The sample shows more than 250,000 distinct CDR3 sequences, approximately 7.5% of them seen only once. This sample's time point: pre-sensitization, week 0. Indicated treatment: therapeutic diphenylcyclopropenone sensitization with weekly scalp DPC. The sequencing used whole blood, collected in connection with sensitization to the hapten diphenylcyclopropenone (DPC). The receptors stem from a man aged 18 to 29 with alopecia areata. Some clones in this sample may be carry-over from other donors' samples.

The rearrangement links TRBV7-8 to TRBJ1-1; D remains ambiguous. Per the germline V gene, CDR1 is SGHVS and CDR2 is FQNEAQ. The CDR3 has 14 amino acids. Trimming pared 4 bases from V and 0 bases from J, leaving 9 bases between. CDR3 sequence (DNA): TGTGCCAGCAGCTCCCGCGATATGAACACTGAAGCTTTCTTT. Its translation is CASSSRDMNTEAFF.

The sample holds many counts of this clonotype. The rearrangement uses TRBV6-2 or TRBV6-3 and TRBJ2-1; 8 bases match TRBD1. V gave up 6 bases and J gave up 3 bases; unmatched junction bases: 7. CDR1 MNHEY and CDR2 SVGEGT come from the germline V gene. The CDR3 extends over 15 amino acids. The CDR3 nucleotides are TGTGCCAGCAGCCAGACAGGGGTGTACTACAATGAGCAGTTCTTC. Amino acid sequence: CASSQTGVYYNEQFF.

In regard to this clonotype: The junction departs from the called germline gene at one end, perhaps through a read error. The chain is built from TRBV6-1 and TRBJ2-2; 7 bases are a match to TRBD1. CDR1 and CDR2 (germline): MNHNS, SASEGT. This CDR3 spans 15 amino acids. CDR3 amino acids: CVSRTADRITGELFF. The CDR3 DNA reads TGTGTCAGCAGGACCGCGGACAGGATCACCGGGGAGCTGTTTTTT.

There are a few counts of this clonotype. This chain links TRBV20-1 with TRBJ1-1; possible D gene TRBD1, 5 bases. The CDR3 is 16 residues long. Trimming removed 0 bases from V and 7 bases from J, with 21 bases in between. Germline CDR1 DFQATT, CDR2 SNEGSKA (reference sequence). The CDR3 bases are TGCAGTGCTAGAGATTGGAGGCGGGGGAAGAAGATTGAAGCTTTCTTT. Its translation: CSARDWRRGKKIEAFF.

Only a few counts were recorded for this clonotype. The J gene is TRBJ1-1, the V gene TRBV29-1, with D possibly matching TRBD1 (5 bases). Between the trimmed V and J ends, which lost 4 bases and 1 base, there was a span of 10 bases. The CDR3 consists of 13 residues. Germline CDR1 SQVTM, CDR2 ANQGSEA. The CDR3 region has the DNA TGCAGCGTTGTCGAAAGGGGGAACACTGAAGCTTTCTTT. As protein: CSVVERGNTEAFF.